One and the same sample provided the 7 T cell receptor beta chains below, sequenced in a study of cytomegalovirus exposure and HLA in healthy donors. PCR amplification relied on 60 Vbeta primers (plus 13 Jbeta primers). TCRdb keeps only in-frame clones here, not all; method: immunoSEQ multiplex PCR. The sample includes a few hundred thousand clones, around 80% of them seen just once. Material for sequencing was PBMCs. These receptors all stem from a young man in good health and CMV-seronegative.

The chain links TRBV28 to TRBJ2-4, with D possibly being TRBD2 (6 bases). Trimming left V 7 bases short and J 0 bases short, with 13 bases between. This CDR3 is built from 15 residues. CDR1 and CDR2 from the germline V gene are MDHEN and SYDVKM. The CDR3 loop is CASMEGTLAKNIQYF. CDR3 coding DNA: TGTGCCAGCATGGAGGGGACGCTAGCCAAAAACATTCAGTACTTC. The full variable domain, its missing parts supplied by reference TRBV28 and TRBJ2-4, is DVKVTQSSRYLVKRTGEKVFLECVQDMDHENMFWYRQDPGLGLRLIYFSYDVKMKEKGDIPEGYSVSREKKERFSLILESASTNQTSMYLCASMEGTLAKNIQYFGAGTRLSVL.

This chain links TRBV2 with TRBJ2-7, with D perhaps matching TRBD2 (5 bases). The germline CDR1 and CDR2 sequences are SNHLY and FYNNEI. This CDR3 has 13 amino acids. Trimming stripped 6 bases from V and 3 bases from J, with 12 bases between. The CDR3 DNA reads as TGTGCCAGCAGGGTCCCGGGAAACTACGAGCAGTACTTC. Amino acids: CASRVPGNYEQYF.

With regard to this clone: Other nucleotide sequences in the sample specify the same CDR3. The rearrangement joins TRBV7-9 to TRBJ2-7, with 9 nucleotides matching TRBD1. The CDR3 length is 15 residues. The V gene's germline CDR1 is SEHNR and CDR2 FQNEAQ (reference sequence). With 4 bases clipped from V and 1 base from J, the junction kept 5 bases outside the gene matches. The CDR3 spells CASSSPGQGSYEQYF. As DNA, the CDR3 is TGTGCCAGCAGCTCCCCGGGACAGGGTTCCTACGAGCAGTACTTC.

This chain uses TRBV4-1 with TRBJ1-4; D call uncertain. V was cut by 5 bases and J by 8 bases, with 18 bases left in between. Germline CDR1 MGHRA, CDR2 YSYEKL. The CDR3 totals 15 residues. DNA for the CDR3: TGCGCCAGCAGCTTACCTTCTGGAGGAAACGAAAAACTGTTTTTT. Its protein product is CASSLPSGGNEKLFF.

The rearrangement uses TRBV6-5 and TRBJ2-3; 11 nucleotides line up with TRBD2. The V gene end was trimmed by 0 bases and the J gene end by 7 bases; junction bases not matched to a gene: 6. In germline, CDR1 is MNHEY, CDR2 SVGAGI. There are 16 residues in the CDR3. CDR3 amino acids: CASSYSSGGGINTQYF. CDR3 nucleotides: TGTGCCAGCAGTTACTCTAGCGGGGGGGGCATAAATACGCAGTATTTT.

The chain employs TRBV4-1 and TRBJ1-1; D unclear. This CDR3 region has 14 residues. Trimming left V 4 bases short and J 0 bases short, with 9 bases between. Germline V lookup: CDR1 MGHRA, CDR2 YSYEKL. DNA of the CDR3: TGCGCCAGCAGCCTGAGCGAGGTGAACACTGAAGCTTTCTTT. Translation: CASSLSEVNTEAFF.

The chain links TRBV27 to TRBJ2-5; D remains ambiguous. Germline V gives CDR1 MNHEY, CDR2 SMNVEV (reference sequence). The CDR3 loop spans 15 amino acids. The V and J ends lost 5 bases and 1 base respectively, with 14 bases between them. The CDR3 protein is CASSPTYRTQETQYF. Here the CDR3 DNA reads TGTGCCAGCAGTCCAACTTACAGAACCCAAGAGACCCAGTACTTC.